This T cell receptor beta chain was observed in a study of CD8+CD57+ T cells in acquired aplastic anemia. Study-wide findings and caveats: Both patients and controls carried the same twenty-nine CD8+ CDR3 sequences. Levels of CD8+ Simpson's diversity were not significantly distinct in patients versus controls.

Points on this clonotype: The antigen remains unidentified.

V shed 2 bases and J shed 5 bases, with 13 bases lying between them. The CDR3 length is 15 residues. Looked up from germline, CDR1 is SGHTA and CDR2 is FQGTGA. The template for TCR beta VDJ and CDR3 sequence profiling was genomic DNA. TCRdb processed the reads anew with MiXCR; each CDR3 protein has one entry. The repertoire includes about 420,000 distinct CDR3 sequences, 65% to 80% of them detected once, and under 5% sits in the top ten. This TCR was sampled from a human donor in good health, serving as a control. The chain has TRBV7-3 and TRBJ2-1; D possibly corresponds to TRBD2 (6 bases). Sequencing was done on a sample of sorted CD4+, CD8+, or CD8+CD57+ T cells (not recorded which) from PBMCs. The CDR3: CASSLSGGANNEQFF. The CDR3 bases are TGTGCCAGCAGCTTATCGGGCGGGGCGAACAATGAGCAGTTCTTC.